This entry features one T cell receptor (beta chain) sequence. Primers included in the PCR were 60 Vbeta and 13 Jbeta primers. Sequenced by immunoSEQ multiplex PCR; TCRdb stores in-frame clones only, minus some. This sample lists 150,000 or so clones; its ten largest clones have around 1.5%. This entry is derived from a study of cytomegalovirus exposure and HLA in healthy donors. The CDR3 sequence is 15 residues long. Germline values: CDR1 MDHEN, CDR2 SYDVKM. The V and J ends lost 4 bases and 4 bases, in that order; junction bases with no gene match: 2. The sequenced material came from PBMCs. The gene calls are TRBV28 and TRBJ2-1, with 12 bases aligning to TRBD2. The clonotype was recovered from a woman between 45 and 60 years old in good health and CMV-seronegative. This CDR3 is CASSSGTSGYNEQFF. As DNA, the CDR3 is TGTGCCAGCAGTTCCGGGACTAGCGGGTACAATGAGCAGTTCTTC.